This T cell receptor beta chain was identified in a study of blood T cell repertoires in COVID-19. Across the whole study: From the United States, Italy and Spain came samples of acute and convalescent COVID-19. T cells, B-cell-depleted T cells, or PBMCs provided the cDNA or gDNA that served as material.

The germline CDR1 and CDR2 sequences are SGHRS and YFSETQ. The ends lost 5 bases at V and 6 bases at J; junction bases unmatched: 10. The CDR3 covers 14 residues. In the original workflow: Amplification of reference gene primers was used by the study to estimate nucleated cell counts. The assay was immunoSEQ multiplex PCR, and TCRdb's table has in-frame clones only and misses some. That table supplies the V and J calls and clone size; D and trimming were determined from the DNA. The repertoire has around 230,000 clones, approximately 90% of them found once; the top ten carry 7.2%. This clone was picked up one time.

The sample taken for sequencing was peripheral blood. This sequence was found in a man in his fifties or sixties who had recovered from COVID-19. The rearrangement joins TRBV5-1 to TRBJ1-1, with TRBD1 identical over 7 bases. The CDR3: CASRQTGVLAEAFF. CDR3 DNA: TGCGCCAGCAGACAAACAGGGGTTTTGGCTGAAGCTTTCTTT.